This TCR beta chain is drawn from a study of immune evolution from preneoplasia to lung adenocarcinoma. Notes on the study in general: Later-stage lesions seemingly showed higher T cell density and diversity than normal lung.

This clone was observed once. The antigen is not known. TCRdb's copy holds only in-frame clones and misses some; the assay was immunoSEQ multiplex PCR. Of 12,000 or so clones listed, approximately 81% are singletons. The CDR3 totals 15 residues. Germline V gene sequence: CDR1 SEHNR, CDR2 FQNEAQ (reference sequence). Trimming took 6 bases from V and 9 from J; bases not matched to a gene: 9. The chain is built from TRBV7-9 and TRBJ2-1; 12 bases match TRBD2. Sequenced material: FFPE tissue from an adenomatous hyperplasia lung lesion. Subset in this sample: atypical adenomatous hyperplasia (AAH), lung preneoplasia. This sequence was found in a person aged 50-70 years with lung adenocarcinoma. CDR3 residues: CASSFLAGGPSEQFF. The CDR3 nucleotides read TGTGCCAGCAGTTTTCTAGCGGGAGGGCCTAGTGAGCAGTTCTTC.